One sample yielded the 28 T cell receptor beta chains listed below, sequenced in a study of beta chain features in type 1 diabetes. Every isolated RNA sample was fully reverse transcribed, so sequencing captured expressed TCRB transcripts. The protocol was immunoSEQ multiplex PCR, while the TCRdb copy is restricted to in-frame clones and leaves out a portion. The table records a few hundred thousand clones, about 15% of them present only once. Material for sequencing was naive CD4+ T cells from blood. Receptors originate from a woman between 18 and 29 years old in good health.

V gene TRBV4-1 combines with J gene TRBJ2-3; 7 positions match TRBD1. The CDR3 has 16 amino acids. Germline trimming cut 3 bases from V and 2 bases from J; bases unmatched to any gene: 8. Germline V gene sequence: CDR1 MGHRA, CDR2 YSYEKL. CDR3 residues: CASSQGQSPYTDTQYF. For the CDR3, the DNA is TGCGCCAGCAGCCAGGGACAGAGTCCTTACACAGATACGCAGTATTTT.

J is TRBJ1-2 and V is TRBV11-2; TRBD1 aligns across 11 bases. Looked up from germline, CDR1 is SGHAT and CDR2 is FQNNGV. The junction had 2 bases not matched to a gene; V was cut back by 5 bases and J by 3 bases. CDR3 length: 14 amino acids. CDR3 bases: TGTGCCAGCAGCCGGGGACAGGGGGACTATGGCTACACCTTC. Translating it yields CASSRGQGDYGYTF.

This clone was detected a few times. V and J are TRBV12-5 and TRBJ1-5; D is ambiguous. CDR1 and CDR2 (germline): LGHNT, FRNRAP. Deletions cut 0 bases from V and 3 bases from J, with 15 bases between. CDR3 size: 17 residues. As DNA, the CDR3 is TGTGCTAGTGGTTTGGTACTTGGGCAGAGTATCAATCAGCCCCAGCATTTT. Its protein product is CASGLVLGQSINQPQHF.

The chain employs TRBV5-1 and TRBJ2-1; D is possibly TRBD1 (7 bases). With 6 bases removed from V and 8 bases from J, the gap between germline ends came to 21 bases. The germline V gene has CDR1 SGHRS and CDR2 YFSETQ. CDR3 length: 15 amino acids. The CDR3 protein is CASKVEGAGGHEQFF. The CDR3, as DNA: TGCGCCAGCAAGGTAGAGGGGGCCGGGGGTCATGAGCAGTTCTTC.

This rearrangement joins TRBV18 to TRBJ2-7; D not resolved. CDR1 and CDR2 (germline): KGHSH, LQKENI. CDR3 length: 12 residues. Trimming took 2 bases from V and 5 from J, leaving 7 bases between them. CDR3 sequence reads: CASSPLENEQYF. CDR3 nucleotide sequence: TGTGCCAGCTCACCATTAGAGAACGAGCAGTACTTC. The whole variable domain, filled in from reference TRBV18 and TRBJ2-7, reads NAGVMQNPRHLVRRRGQEARLRCSPMKGHSHVYWYRQLPEEGLKFMVYLQKENIIDESGMPKERFSAEFPKEGPSILRIQQVVRGDSAAYFCASSPLENEQYFGPGTRLTVT.

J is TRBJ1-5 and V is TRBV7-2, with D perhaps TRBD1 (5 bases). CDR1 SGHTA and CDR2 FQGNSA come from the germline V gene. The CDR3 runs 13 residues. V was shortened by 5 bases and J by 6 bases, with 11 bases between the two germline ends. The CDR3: CASSPGWGQPQHF. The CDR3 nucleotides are TGTGCCAGCAGCCCAGGGTGGGGTCAGCCCCAGCATTTT.

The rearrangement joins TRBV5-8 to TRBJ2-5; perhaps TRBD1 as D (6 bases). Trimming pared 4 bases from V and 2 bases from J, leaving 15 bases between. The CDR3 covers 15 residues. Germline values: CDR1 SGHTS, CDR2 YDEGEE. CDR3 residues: CASSNGQTVQETQYF. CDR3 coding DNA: TGTGCCAGCAGCAACGGACAGACCGTACAAGAGACCCAGTACTTC.

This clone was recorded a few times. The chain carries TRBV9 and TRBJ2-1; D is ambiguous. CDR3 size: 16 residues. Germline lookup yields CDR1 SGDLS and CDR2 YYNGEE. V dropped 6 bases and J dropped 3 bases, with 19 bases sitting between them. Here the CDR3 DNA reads TGTGCCAGCAACCCTTTCCCGAGCGCCTTCTACAATGAGCAGTTCTTC. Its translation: CASNPFPSAFYNEQFF.

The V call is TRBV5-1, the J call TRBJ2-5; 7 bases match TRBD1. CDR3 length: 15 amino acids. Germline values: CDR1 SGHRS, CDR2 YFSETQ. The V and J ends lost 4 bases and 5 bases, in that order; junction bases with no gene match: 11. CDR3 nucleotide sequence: TGCGCCAGCAGCGGAACGACAGGGTTCGGGGAGACCCAGTACTTC. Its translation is CASSGTTGFGETQYF. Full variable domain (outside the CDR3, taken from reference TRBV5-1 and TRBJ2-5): KAGVTQTPRYLIKTRGQQVTLSCSPISGHRSVSWYQQTPGQGLQFLFEYFSETQRNKGNFPGRFSGRQFSNSRSEMNVSTLELGDSALYLCASSGTTGFGETQYFGPGTRLLVL.

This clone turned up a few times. The CDR3: CASSATGGWNEQFF. The CDR3 nucleotides read TGTGCCAGCAGTGCGACAGGGGGATGGAATGAGCAGTTCTTC. The genes are TRBV25-1 and TRBJ2-1; 9 bases are a match to TRBD1. Losses at the gene ends were 4 bases for V and 7 bases for J; bases not matched to a gene: 5. The CDR3 loop spans 14 amino acids. Germline-derived CDR1 and CDR2 are MGHDK and SYGVNS.

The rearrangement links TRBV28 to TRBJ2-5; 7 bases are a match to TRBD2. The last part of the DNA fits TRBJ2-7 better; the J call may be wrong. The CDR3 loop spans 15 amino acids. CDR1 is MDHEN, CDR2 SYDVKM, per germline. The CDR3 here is CASKGRVGGTYEQYF. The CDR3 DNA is TGTGCCAGCAAGGGCAGGGTGGGAGGGACCTACGAGCAGTACTTC.

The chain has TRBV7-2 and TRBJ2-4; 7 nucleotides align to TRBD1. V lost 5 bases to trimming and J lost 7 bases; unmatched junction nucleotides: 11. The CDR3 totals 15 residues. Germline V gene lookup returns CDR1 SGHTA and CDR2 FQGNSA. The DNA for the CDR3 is TGTGCCAGCAGCAAGAGCGGACAGGTTGATAACATTCAGTACTTC. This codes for CASSKSGQVDNIQYF.

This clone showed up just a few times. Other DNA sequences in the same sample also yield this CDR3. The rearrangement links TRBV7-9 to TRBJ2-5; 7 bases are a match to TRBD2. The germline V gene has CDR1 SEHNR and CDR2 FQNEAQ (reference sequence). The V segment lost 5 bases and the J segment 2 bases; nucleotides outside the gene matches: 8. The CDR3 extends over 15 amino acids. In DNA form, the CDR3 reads TGTGCCAGCAGCCCGAGGACTAGTCTTCAAGAGACCCAGTACTTC. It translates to CASSPRTSLQETQYF.

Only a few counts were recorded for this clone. The CDR3 here is CASSRTTGAEGGYTF. The DNA for the CDR3 is TGTGCCAGCAGCCGGACCACAGGGGCCGAGGGTGGCTACACCTTC. The J gene is TRBJ1-2, the V gene TRBV28; 7 bases are shared with TRBD1. The CDR3 loop spans 15 amino acids. Germline CDR1 MDHEN, CDR2 SYDVKM. V lost 6 bases to trimming and J lost 7 bases; unmatched junction nucleotides: 14.

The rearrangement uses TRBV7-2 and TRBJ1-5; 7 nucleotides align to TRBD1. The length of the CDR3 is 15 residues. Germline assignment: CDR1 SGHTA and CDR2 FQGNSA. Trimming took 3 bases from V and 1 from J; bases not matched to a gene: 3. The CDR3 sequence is CASSFRQGSNQPQHF. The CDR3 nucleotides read TGTGCCAGCAGCTTCCGACAGGGAAGCAATCAGCCCCAGCATTTT. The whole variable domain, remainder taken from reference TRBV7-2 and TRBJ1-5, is GAGVSQSPSNKVTEKGKDVELRCDPISGHTALYWYRQSLGQGLEFLIYFQGNSAPDKSGLPSDRFSAERTGGSVSTLTIQRTQQEDSAVYLCASSFRQGSNQPQHFGDGTRLSIL.

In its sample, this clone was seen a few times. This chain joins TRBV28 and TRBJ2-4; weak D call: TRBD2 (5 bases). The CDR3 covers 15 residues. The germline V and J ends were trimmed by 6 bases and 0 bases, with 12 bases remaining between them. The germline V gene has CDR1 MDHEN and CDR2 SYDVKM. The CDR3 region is CASSDAAVAKNIQYF. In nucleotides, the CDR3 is TGTGCCAGCAGCGACGCAGCGGTAGCCAAAAACATTCAGTACTTC.

CDR3 region: CASSGSGTGILGYTF. CDR3 DNA sequence: TGTGCCAGCAGCGGTTCCGGGACAGGCATCCTTGGCTACACCTTC. The chain has TRBV11-2 and TRBJ1-2; TRBD1 agrees at 8 bases. Trimming took 5 bases from V and 7 from J; bases not matched to a gene: 12. The CDR3 sequence is 15 residues long. Per germline, CDR1 SGHAT and CDR2 FQNNGV.

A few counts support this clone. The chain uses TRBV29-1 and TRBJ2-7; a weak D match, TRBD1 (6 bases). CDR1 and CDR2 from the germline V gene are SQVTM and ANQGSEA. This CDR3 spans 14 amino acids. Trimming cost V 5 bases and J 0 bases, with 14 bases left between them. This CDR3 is CSVIHRDLSYEQYF. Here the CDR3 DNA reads TGCAGCGTTATACACAGGGACCTCTCCTACGAGCAGTACTTC.

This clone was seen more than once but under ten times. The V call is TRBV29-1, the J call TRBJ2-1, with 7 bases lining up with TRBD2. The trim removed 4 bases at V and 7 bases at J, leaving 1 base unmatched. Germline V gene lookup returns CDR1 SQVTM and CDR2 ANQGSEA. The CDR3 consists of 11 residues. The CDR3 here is CSVGGSNEQFF. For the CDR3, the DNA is TGCAGCGTTGGCGGGAGTAATGAGCAGTTCTTC.

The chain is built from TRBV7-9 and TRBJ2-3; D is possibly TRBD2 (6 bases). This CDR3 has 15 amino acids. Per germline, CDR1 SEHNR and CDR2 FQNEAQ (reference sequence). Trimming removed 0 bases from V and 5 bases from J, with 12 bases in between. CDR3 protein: CASSLALATGDTQYF. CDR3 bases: TGTGCCAGCAGCTTAGCCCTAGCGACGGGAGATACGCAGTATTTT.

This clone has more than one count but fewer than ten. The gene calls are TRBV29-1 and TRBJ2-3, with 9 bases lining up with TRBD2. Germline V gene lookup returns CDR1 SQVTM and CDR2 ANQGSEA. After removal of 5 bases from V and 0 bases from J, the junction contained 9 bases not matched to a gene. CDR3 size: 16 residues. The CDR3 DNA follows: TGCAGCGTTCGGTCTAGCGGGACCTCTAGCACAGATACGCAGTATTTT. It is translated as CSVRSSGTSSTDTQYF.

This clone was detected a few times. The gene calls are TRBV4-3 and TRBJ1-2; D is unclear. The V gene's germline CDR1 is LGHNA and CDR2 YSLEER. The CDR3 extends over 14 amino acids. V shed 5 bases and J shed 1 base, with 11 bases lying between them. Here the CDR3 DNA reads TGCGCCAGCAGCTCACCGCGAATTAACTATGGCTACACCTTC. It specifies CASSSPRINYGYTF.

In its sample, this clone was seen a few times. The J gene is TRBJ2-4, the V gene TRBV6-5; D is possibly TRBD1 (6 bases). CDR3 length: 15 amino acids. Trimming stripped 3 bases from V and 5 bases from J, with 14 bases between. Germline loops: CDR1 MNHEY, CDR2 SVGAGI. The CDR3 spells CASSYSSGAENIQYF. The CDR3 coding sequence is TGTGCCAGCAGTTATAGCTCAGGGGCCGAAAACATTCAGTACTTC.

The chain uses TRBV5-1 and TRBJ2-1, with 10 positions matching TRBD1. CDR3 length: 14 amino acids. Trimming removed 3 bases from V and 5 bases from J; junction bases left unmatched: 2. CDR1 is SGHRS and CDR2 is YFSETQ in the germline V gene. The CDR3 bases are TGCGCCAGCAGCTGGGGACAGGGGCACAATGAGCAGTTCTTC. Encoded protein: CASSWGQGHNEQFF.

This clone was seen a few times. CDR3: CASSTRTGTPGELFF. Here the CDR3 DNA reads TGTGCCAGCAGTACCCGGACAGGGACCCCCGGGGAGCTGTTTTTT. V usage is TRBV28 and J usage is TRBJ2-2; 8 bases align to TRBD1. Per the germline V gene, CDR1 is MDHEN and CDR2 is SYDVKM. V was clipped by 5 bases and J by 6 bases; unmatched bases: 8. This CDR3 comprises 15 residues.

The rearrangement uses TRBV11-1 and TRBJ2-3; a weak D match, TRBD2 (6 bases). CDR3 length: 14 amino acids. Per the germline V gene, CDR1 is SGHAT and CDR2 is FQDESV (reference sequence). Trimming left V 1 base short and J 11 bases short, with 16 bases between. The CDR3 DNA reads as TGTGCCAGCAGCTTAGAGGGCGGCGGGATAAAGCAGTATTTT. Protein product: CASSLEGGGIKQYF. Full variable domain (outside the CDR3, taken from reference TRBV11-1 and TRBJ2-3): EAEVAQSPRYKITEKSQAVAFWCDPISGHATLYWYRQILGQGPELLVQFQDESVVDDSQLPKDRFSAERLKGVDSTLKIQPAELGDSAMYLCASSLEGGGIKQYFGPGTRLTVL.

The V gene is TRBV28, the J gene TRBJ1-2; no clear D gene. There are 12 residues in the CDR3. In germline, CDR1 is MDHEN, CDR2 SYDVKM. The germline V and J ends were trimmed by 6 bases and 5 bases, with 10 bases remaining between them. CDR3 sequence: CASSPSDYGYTF. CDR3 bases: TGTGCCAGCAGCCCCTCAGATTATGGCTACACCTTC.

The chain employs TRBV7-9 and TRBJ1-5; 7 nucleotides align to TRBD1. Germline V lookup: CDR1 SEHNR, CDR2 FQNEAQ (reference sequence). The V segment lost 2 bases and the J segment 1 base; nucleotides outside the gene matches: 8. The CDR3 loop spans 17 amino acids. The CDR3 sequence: CASSLFGPRGSNQPQHF. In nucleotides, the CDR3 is TGTGCCAGCAGCTTATTCGGTCCCAGGGGGAGCAATCAGCCCCAGCATTTT.